The 5 T cell receptor beta chains below come from one sample, sequenced in a study of OX40 agonist ivuxolimab in advanced cancers. Some clones are missing from TCRdb's copy, which holds only in-frame ones; the method was immunoSEQ multiplex PCR. This sample has some 80,000 clones, with approximately 84% found just once. Specimen: CD4+ or CD8+ T cells sorted from blood, collected in a trial of the OX40 agonist ivuxolimab. Every receptor here comes from an adult with an advanced solid tumor such as melanoma, head and neck, liver or kidney cancer.

The chain employs TRBV27 and TRBJ2-1, with D unresolved. The V gene's germline CDR1 is MNHEY and CDR2 SMNVEV (reference sequence). The CDR3 runs to 14 residues. Deletions cut 10 bases from V and 2 bases from J, with 15 bases between. CDR3 coding DNA: TGTGCCACCTCCCAGGCGGATGCCTACAATGAGCAGTTCTTC. Translated: CATSQADAYNEQFF.

The rearrangement joins TRBV4-2 to TRBJ2-5; D possibly corresponds to TRBD2 (5 bases). Germline assignment: CDR1 LGHNA and CDR2 YNFKEQ. The V and J ends lost 0 bases and 5 bases respectively, with 10 bases between them. This CDR3 has 14 amino acids. CDR3: CASSQDVREETQYF. The CDR3 DNA reads TGTGCCAGCAGCCAAGATGTAAGGGAGGAGACCCAGTACTTC.

The chain couples TRBV7-6 to TRBJ2-7, with 10 bases that match TRBD2. The CDR3 loop spans 15 amino acids. Germline CDR1 and CDR2: SGHVS and FNYEAQ. J lost 6 bases, V lost 3 bases, and 8 bases had no gene match. The CDR3, as DNA: TGTGCCAGCAGCTTCGGTGAGCGGGGGGGGTCCGAGCAGTACTTC. This gives the protein CASSFGERGGSEQYF.

The chain's CDR3 is CASSPQGRGQDGYTF. CDR3 nucleotide sequence: TGTGCCAGCTCACCCCAGGGTCGGGGGCAGGATGGCTACACCTTC. The V and J genes are TRBV18 and TRBJ1-2; a possible D gene is TRBD1 (6 bases). V shed 3 bases and J shed 6 bases, with 17 bases lying between them. The CDR3 loop spans 15 amino acids. Per the germline V gene, CDR1 is KGHSH and CDR2 is LQKENI.

This chain links TRBV11-2 with TRBJ2-2; perhaps TRBD1 as D (5 bases). V dropped 5 bases and J dropped 5 bases, with 15 bases sitting between them. Germline values: CDR1 SGHAT, CDR2 FQNNGV. The CDR3 extends over 15 amino acids. The CDR3: CASSHRQQSTGELFF. The CDR3, as DNA: TGTGCCAGCAGCCACCGACAGCAGAGTACCGGGGAGCTGTTTTTT.